These 16 T cell receptor beta chains were all obtained from the same sample, sequenced in a study of OX40 agonist ivuxolimab in advanced cancers. Assay used: immunoSEQ multiplex PCR; TCRdb lists only in-frame clones, some missing. The sample includes 55,000 to 70,000 clones, around 86% of them seen just once. Sequences were derived from CD4+ or CD8+ T cells sorted from blood, sampled in a trial of the OX40 agonist ivuxolimab. Every receptor here comes from an adult with an advanced solid tumor such as melanoma, head and neck, liver or kidney cancer.

The V and J genes are TRBV7-3 and TRBJ1-1; D not certain. Germline assignment: CDR1 SGHTA and CDR2 FQGTGA. The CDR3 extends over 13 amino acids. V was clipped by 5 bases and J by 1 base, with 8 bases between them. DNA for the CDR3: TGTGCCAGCAGCCGGGTGAGGAACACTGAAGCTTTCTTT. Amino acids: CASSRVRNTEAFF.

The chain employs TRBV18 and TRBJ2-3; no clear D gene. CDR3 size: 14 residues. V was trimmed by 6 bases and J by 4 bases, leaving 14 bases between them. Germline V gene data show CDR1 as KGHSH and CDR2 as LQKENI. The CDR3 DNA reads TGTGCCAGCTCTTCGGACCGGCTCGCAGATACGCAGTATTTT. Its translation: CASSSDRLADTQYF.

The chain carries TRBV15 and TRBJ1-2, with D hard to call. Germline V gene sequence: CDR1 LNHNV, CDR2 YYDKDF (reference sequence). The CDR3 is 13 amino acids. V gave up 1 base and J gave up 4 bases, with 7 bases separating them. The CDR3 loop reads CATSRVTGYGYTF. The CDR3 region has the DNA TGTGCCACCAGCAGAGTGACGGGCTATGGCTACACCTTC.

This chain joins TRBV21-1 and TRBJ1-2. TRBV21-1 is described as a pseudogene. This CDR3 is built from 13 residues. The CDR3: CASSKKGNYGYTF. The CDR3 DNA is TGTGCCAGCAGCAAAAAAGGGAACTATGGCTACACCTTC.

The chain combines TRBV7-2 with TRBJ2-7, with 9 bases that match TRBD2. V was clipped by 0 bases and J by 3 bases; unmatched bases: 3. The CDR3 is made up of 15 amino acids. CDR1 and CDR2 from the germline V gene are SGHTA and FQGNSA. This CDR3 is CASSLASGSGYEQYF. In DNA, the CDR3 is TGTGCCAGCAGCTTAGCTAGCGGGAGTGGCTACGAGCAGTACTTC.

The rearrangement links TRBV5-6 to TRBJ1-2, with TRBD1 matching 7 bases. V gave up 4 bases and J gave up 4 bases; unmatched junction bases: 4. Germline V gene data show CDR1 as SGHDT and CDR2 as YYEEEE. This CDR3 spans 13 amino acids. CDR3 residues: CASSTGQPYGYTF. The CDR3 bases are TGTGCCAGCAGCACGGGACAGCCCTATGGCTACACCTTC.

The chain combines TRBV7-6 with TRBJ2-6; D ambiguous. Trimming left V 2 bases short and J 0 bases short, with 5 bases between. CDR1 and CDR2 (germline): SGHVS, FNYEAQ. CDR3 length: 15 amino acids. CDR3 residues: CASSLLSSGANVLTF. DNA of the CDR3: TGTGCCAGCAGCTTACTGTCCTCTGGGGCCAACGTCCTGACTTTC.

This chain connects TRBV10-3 to TRBJ2-7; the D call may be TRBD1 or TRBD2 (5 bases each). The CDR3 covers 12 residues. The V and J ends lost 2 bases and 12 bases respectively, with 14 bases between them. CDR1 and CDR2 (germline): ENHRY, SYGVKD. The CDR3 region has the DNA TGTGCCATCAGTGAGAACCTCGGGGCGGCGTACTTC. It yields the protein CAISENLGAAYF.

V is TRBV11-2 and J is TRBJ2-3, with D unresolved. The ends were cut back, 7 bases at V and 2 bases at J, with 7 bases in the middle. CDR3 length: 12 amino acids. The germline V gene has CDR1 SGHAT and CDR2 FQNNGV. CDR3 in DNA: TGTGCCAGCACCCACTACACAGATACGCAGTATTTT. The encoded protein is CASTHYTDTQYF. The variable domain in full, completed from reference TRBV11-2 and TRBJ2-3, reads EAGVAQSPRYKIIEKRQSVAFWCNPISGHATLYWYQQILGQGPKLLIQFQNNGVVDDSQLPKDRFSAERLKGVDSTLKIQPAKLEDSAVYLCASTHYTDTQYFGPGTRLTVL.

The chain links TRBV7-2 to TRBJ1-2; D not certain. Deletions cut 1 base from V and 2 bases from J, with 8 bases between. CDR3 length: 14 amino acids. CDR1 and CDR2 (germline): SGHTA, FQGNSA. CDR3 nucleotides: TGTGCCAGCAGCTTAGACTCGGACAACTATGGCTACACCTTC. It translates to CASSLDSDNYGYTF. Looking up the rest from reference TRBV7-2 and TRBJ1-2 gives the full variable domain: GAGVSQSPSNKVTEKGKDVELRCDPISGHTALYWYRQSLGQGLEFLIYFQGNSAPDKSGLPSDRFSAERTGGSVSTLTIQRTQQEDSAVYLCASSLDSDNYGYTFGSGTRLTVV.

This chain connects TRBV6-1 to TRBJ2-5, with 9 positions matching TRBD1. V dropped 10 bases and J dropped 2; count of bases not matched to a gene: 5. Germline V CDR1 and CDR2: MNHNS, SASEGT. The CDR3 has 13 amino acids. CDR3 sequence reads: CATLQGAQETQYF. The CDR3 region has the DNA TGTGCCACCTTACAGGGGGCTCAAGAGACCCAGTACTTC.

The chain has TRBV7-8 and TRBJ2-3; 9 nucleotides agree with TRBD2. The CDR3 contains 17 residues. The germline CDR1 and CDR2 sequences are SGHVS and FQNEAQ. After removal of 4 bases from V and 2 bases from J, the junction contained 10 bases not matched to a gene. CDR3 sequence (DNA): TGTGCCAGCAGCTCCATCGGGCTAGCGGGATTCACAGATACGCAGTATTTT. This gives the protein CASSSIGLAGFTDTQYF.

The rearrangement links TRBV6-1 to TRBJ1-1; D call uncertain. The CDR3 length is 14 residues. V was cut by 4 bases and J by 1 base, with 10 bases left in between. CDR1 and CDR2 (germline): MNHNS, SASEGT. The CDR3 coding sequence is TGTGCCAGCAGTGTGGAGATAGGGAACACTGAAGCTTTCTTT. It encodes CASSVEIGNTEAFF.

In this sample, this clone turned up a few times. The J gene is TRBJ1-3, the V gene TRBV7-9; D is unresolved. The CDR3 runs 14 residues. V lost 5 bases to trimming and J lost 0 bases, with 8 bases between them. Germline V gene data show CDR1 as SEHNR and CDR2 as FQNEAQ (reference sequence). CDR3 loop: CASSRPSSGNTIYF. CDR3 nucleotides: TGTGCCAGCAGCCGTCCCAGCTCTGGAAACACCATATATTTT.

The rearrangement joins TRBV28 to TRBJ2-1; the match to TRBD2 covers 9 bases. Trimming removed 3 bases from V and 9 bases from J; junction bases left unmatched: 9. The CDR3 runs to 15 residues. From germline, CDR1 is MDHEN and CDR2 SYDVKM. The CDR3 nucleotides are TGTGCCAGCAGTTTTCCGGCGGGAGGGCCTACTGAGCAGTTCTTC. Translation gives CASSFPAGGPTEQFF.

CDR3 coding DNA: TGCAGCGTTGAAGTCAACTCCTACAATGAGCAGTTCTTC. Translation gives CSVEVNSYNEQFF. J is TRBJ2-1 and V is TRBV29-1; unclear D gene. The CDR3 is 13 residues long. Germline CDR1 reads SQVTM; CDR2 reads ANQGSEA. The V and J ends lost 1 base and 0 bases respectively, with 4 bases between them.